Listed below are T cell receptor beta chains from one sample, sequenced in a study of cytomegalovirus exposure and HLA in healthy donors. Sequencing used immunoSEQ multiplex PCR; TCRdb keeps in-frame clones, though not all of them. The profile shows 100,000 to 120,000 clones, 77% of them singletons. Sequencing was carried out using PBMCs. These receptors came from a woman aged 40-49 years in good health and CMV-seropositive. Both conserved end residues are part of each CDR3. D genes are given only for firm matches. The size entry is marked missing in some rows and otherwise reads once, few, many or a size class.

>once|TRBJ1-5|TRBV10-3|TRBD1
TGTGCCATCAGACCTGACAGGGATCAGCCCCAGCATTTT
CAIRPDRDQPQHF
>.|TRBJ1-3|TRBV5-1|TRBD1
TGCGCCAGCAGCCAGACCGGACAGGCCACCATATATTTT
CASSQTGQATIYF
>.|TRBJ2-5|TRBV6-6|TRBD1
TGTGCCAGCAGCGGACCGGGACAGGGGGCCGAGACCCAGTACTTC
CASSGPGQGAETQYF
>.|TRBJ1-1|TRBV11-3|.
TGTGCCAGCAGCCGCAGGGGACACAGTAACACTGAAGCTTTCTTT
CASSRRGHSNTEAFF
>.|TRBJ2-1|TRBV6-1|.
TGTGCCAGCAGTCAAGACAGTGGAGGAGGCAATGAGCAGTTCTTC
CASSQDSGGGNEQFF
>.|TRBJ1-4|TRBV28|TRBD1
TGTGCCAGCAGTTCCTACAGGGGGCGAGGGGCCGGTGAAAAACTGTTTTTT
CASSSYRGRGAGEKLFF
>few|TRBJ1-2|TRBV28|.
TGTGCCAGCAGTTTATGGGAGTCCCACTATGGCTACACCTTC
CASSLWESHYGYTF
>.|TRBJ2-5|TRBV2|.
TGTGCCAGCAGTGAACTAACCCCTCAAGAGACCCAGTACTTC
CASSELTPQETQYF
>.|TRBJ1-2|TRBV4-1|TRBD1
TGCGCCAGCAGCGTCAAGGAGGGGGCGAACTATGGCTACACCTTC
CASSVKEGANYGYTF
>.|TRBJ2-7|TRBV28|TRBD1
TGTGCCAGCAGTCACTCCGGGACAGGGTTCCCCTACGAGCAGTACTTC
CASSHSGTGFPYEQYF
>.|TRBJ2-5|TRBV29-1|.
TGCAGCGTTGAGGCCTTCCAAGAGACCCAGTACTTC
CSVEAFQETQYF
>once|TRBJ2-1|TRBV7-8|TRBD2
TGTGCCAGCAGCTTTAGGCCTGGACTAGCGGGTTACAATGAGCAGTTCTTC
CASSFRPGLAGYNEQFF
>.|TRBJ2-7|TRBV28|TRBD2
TGTGCCAGCAGCCCAACTAGCGGGAGCTCCTACGAGCAGTACTTC
CASSPTSGSSYEQYF
>.|TRBJ2-6|TRBV7-2|.
TGTGCCAGCAGCTTTGGACACAACTCTGGGGCCAACGTCCTGACTTTC
CASSFGHNSGANVLTF
>.|TRBJ1-1|TRBV4-3|.
TGCGCCAGCAGCCAAGATTACGGGGACACTGAAGCTTTCTTT
CASSQDYGDTEAFF
>.|TRBJ2-1|TRBV2|.
TGTGCCAGCGGAGATAGCTCCTACAATGAGCAGTTCTTC
CASGDSSYNEQFF
>few|TRBJ2-1|TRBV2|TRBD2
TGTGCCAGCAGTGAAGAACGCACGCGCGGGAGTAGCAGGTCCTACAATGAGCAGTTCTTC
CASSEERTRGSSRSYNEQFF
>.|TRBJ2-3|TRBV2|.
TGTGCCAGCAGTGACGTGCGGGGTAGCACAGATACGCAGTATTTT
CASSDVRGSTDTQYF
>.|TRBJ2-7|TRBV19|TRBD1
TGTGCCAGTAGGGCACAGGGGGCATCGAACGAGCAGTACTTC
CASRAQGASNEQYF
>.|TRBJ2-1|TRBV6-5|TRBD1
TGTGCCAGCAGTCCAAGACAGGGGGCCTATGAGCAGTTCTTC
CASSPRQGAYEQFF
>once|TRBJ2-2|TRBV29-1|.
TGCAGCGTTGTATCCGGGGGTTCGTACACCGGGGAGCTGTTTTTT
CSVVSGGSYTGELFF
>.|TRBJ2-6|TRBV28|.
TGTGCCAGCAGTTTTCAACAGGGCTACTCTGGGGCCAACGTCCTGACTTTC
CASSFQQGYSGANVLTF
>.|TRBJ2-5|TRBV4-2|TRBD1
TGTGCCAGCAGCCAAGATCGGACAGGGGGCCAAGAGACCCAGTACTTC
CASSQDRTGGQETQYF
>.|TRBJ2-1|TRBV4-3|TRBD2
TGCGCCAGCAGCTTTACTAGCGGGGCCCACAATGAGCAGTTCTTC
CASSFTSGAHNEQFF
>.|TRBJ2-5|TRBV5-1|.
TGCGCCAGCAGCTTGGTTAGTAAAGAGACCCAGTACTTC
CASSLVSKETQYF
>.|TRBJ1-2|TRBV12-5|.
TGTGCTAGTGCCCCGGGGTGGTATGGCTACACCTTC
CASAPGWYGYTF
>.|TRBJ1-5|TRBV2|TRBD1
TGTGCCAGCAGCGGACAGGGGTTACTTAGCAATCAGCCCCAGCATTTT
CASSGQGLLSNQPQHF
>.|TRBJ2-3|TRBV5-4|.
TGTGCCAGCAGCTTAGGAGTTGGAGATACGCAGTATTTT
CASSLGVGDTQYF
>.|TRBJ1-2|TRBV9|.
TGTGCCAGCAGCGTAGGACAGCATAACTATGGCTACACCTTC
CASSVGQHNYGYTF
>few|TRBJ1-2|TRBV5-8|.
TGTGCCAGCAGCCCAGGGAGGGGGGACTATGGCTACACCTTC
CASSPGRGDYGYTF
>once|TRBJ2-2|TRBV7-6|TRBD1
TGTGCCAGCAGCCCCCCCCGAGACAGGGAAGGCACCGGGGAGCTGTTTTTT
CASSPPRDREGTGELFF
>.|TRBJ2-1|TRBV2|.
TGTGCCAGCGGACAGGGAGGGTGGAATGAGCAGTTCTTC
CASGQGGWNEQFF
>.|TRBJ1-1|TRBV6-1|.
TGTGCCAGCAGGGACAGTATGAACACTGAAGCTTTCTTT
CASRDSMNTEAFF
>.|TRBJ2-7|TRBV1|.
TGCACCATCCAGCGAGGTAGCGGGGGGTACGAGCAGTACTTC
CTIQRGSGGYEQYF
>.|TRBJ2-7|TRBV27|TRBD1
TGTGCCAGCTCGGACAGGGCGGAGTACGAGCAGTACTTC
CASSDRAEYEQYF
>.|TRBJ1-2|TRBV7-9|TRBD1
TGTTCCAGCAGCTCTTCGGACAGGGCGGGTGCTAACTATGGCTACACCTTC
CSSSSSDRAGANYGYTF
>.|TRBJ1-3|TRBV28|.
TGTGCCAGCACAGGGAACTCTGGAAACACCATATATTTT
CASTGNSGNTIYF
>few|TRBJ2-2|TRBV2|TRBD2
TGTGCCAGCAGGGATCATAGCGGGAGTGGCACCGGGGAGCTGTTTTTT
CASRDHSGSGTGELFF
>once|TRBJ2-5|TRBV6-5|.
TGTGCCAGCAGTTACCTGGGAGTTGCGGAGACCCAGTACTTC
CASSYLGVAETQYF
>.|TRBJ2-1|TRBV5-6|.
TGCGCCAGCAGCTTGGATACGGGCTCCTACAATGAGCAGTTCTTC
CASSLDTGSYNEQFF
>.|TRBJ1-5|TRBV19|.
TGTGCCAGTACTACCGTGGCGGGTGGATCCTATAGCAATCAGCCCCAGCATTTT
CASTTVAGGSYSNQPQHF
>.|TRBJ2-1|TRBV7-2|.
TGTGCCAGCAACGTACAAACGTACAATGAGCAGTTCTTC
CASNVQTYNEQFF
>few|TRBJ2-3|TRBV5-4|.
TGTGCCAGCAGCTTGTGGGGGGGCACAGATACGCAGTATTTT
CASSLWGGTDTQYF
>.|TRBJ2-4|TRBV10-2|TRBD2
TGCGCCAGCAGCCCTAGCGGGACTCTCAAAAACATTCAGTACTTC
CASSPSGTLKNIQYF
>once|TRBJ2-7|TRBV4-2|TRBD2
TGTGCCAGCAGCCAAGACCTAGCGGGGCTGTCCTACGAGCAGTACTTC
CASSQDLAGLSYEQYF
>.|TRBJ2-6|TRBV28|TRBD1
TGTGCCAGCAGCCGGACAGGACCCTCTGGGGCCAACGTCCTGACTTTC
CASSRTGPSGANVLTF
>.|TRBJ2-2|TRBV18|TRBD1
TGTGCCAGCTCACCGACAGGGGGCGATGTCACCGGGGAGCTGTTTTTT
CASSPTGGDVTGELFF
>.|TRBJ2-3|TRBV2|.
TGTGCCAGCAGGATACAGGGTAGAGATACGCAGTATTTT
CASRIQGRDTQYF
>.|TRBJ1-1|TRBV7-9|.
TGTGCCAGCAGCTTAACGGGCAGGGGCGAGAGTGAAGCTTTCTTT
CASSLTGRGESEAFF
>.|TRBJ2-1|TRBV28|.
TGTGCCAGCAGGGGCGGGGGCGACTACAATGAGCAGTTCTTC
CASRGGGDYNEQFF
>.|TRBJ1-4|TRBV13|TRBD1
TGTGCCAGCAGCCCCTCCACAGGGGTGGGTGAAAAACTGTTTTTT
CASSPSTGVGEKLFF
>.|TRBJ2-5|TRBV29-1|TRBD1
TGCAGCTCAGAGGGACAGGGCTTAGAGGCCCAGTACTTC
CSSEGQGLEAQYF
>few|TRBJ2-7|TRBV7-8|.
TGTGCCAGCAGCTTAGACTTAGGGGCGCGGACAGAGCAGTACTTC
CASSLDLGARTEQYF